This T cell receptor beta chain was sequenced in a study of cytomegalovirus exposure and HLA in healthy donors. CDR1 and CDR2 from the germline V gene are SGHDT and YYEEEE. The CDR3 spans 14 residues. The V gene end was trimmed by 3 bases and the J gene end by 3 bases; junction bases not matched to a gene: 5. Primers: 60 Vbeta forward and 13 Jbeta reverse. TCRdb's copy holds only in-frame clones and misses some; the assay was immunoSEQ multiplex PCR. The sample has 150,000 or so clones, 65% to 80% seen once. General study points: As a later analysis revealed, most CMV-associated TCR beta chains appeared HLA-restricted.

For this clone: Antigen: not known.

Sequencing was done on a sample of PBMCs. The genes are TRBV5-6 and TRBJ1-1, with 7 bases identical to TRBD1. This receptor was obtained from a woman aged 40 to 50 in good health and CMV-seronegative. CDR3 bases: TGTGCCAGCAGCTCCGGGACAGACTACACTGAAGCTTTCTTT. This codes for CASSSGTDYTEAFF.